This T cell receptor (beta chain) was sequenced in a study of blood T cell repertoires in COVID-19. Study-wide background: The United States, Italy and Spain provided the acute and convalescent COVID-19 samples. Sources were T cells, B-cell-depleted T cells, or PBMCs; the material itself was cDNA or gDNA.

Original handling: Reference gene primer amplification yielded estimated nucleated cell counts. The table came from immunoSEQ multiplex PCR; TCRdb's copy has only in-frame clones and leaves some out. The DNA gave D and trimming, while V, J and clone size come from that table. The data show 270,000 or so clones, roughly 86% seen once. Germline V gene lookup returns CDR1 SEHNR and CDR2 FQNEAQ (reference sequence). The CDR3 has 16 residues. With V trimmed by 4 bases and J by 5 bases, 13 bases remained unmatched. The rearrangement uses TRBV7-9 and TRBJ2-5, with TRBD2 matching over 7 bases. Sequences were obtained from peripheral blood. The TCR sequence derives from a man aged 40-49 years with active or convalescent COVID-19. For the CDR3, the DNA is TGTGCCAGCAGCTCGTTCCGGGACTACGTAAGGGAGACCCAGTACTTC. It translates to CASSSFRDYVRETQYF.